Below, 4 T cell receptor beta chains from the same sample are listed, as sequenced in a study of cytomegalovirus exposure and HLA in healthy donors. Profiling relied on immunoSEQ multiplex PCR, and the TCRdb table lists in-frame clones only, not all of them. The sample consists of roughly 84,000 clones, just over 90% of them appearing once. Sequencing was done on a sample of PBMCs. The source of these receptors is a man aged 30-40 years in good health and CMV-seronegative.

This clone was seen just once. The chain carries TRBV10-2 and TRBJ2-5, with no clear D. The CDR3 is 12 residues long. V was shortened by 3 bases and J by 5 bases, with 7 bases between the two germline ends. Germline V gene sequence: CDR1 WSHSY, CDR2 SAAADI. The CDR3 region has the DNA TGCGCCAGCAGTGATTATTCGGAGACCCAGTACTTC. Translating gives CASSDYSETQYF.

The chain couples TRBV6-4 to TRBJ2-1; 10 nucleotides match TRBD2. Germline V gene sequence: CDR1 MRHNA, CDR2 SNTAGT. The CDR3 has 15 residues. V lost 3 bases and J lost 8; bases outside the gene matches: 7. The CDR3 region has the DNA TGTGCCAGCAGTGATAAAGCGGGAGGGCCGGATGAGCAGTTCTTC. Protein product: CASSDKAGGPDEQFF.

The chain uses TRBV28 and TRBJ2-5, with 7 bases fitting TRBD1. Looked up from germline, CDR1 is MDHEN and CDR2 is SYDVKM. The CDR3 sequence is 16 residues long. V trimming: 4 bases; J trimming: 0 bases; junction bases outside the gene matches: 8. The chain's CDR3 is CASSSDRDSDQETQYF. CDR3 coding DNA: TGTGCCAGCAGTTCAGACCGGGACAGTGACCAAGAGACCCAGTACTTC.

The table lists this clone with a few counts. This rearrangement joins TRBV6-5 to TRBJ2-1; the match to TRBD1 covers 8 bases. This CDR3 contains 14 residues. Germline V CDR1 and CDR2: MNHEY, SVGAGI. V gave up 10 bases and J gave up 4 bases; unmatched junction bases: 9. CDR3 in DNA: TGTGCCACCCAAACAGGGGGGCGATACAATGAGCAGTTCTTC. Its translation: CATQTGGRYNEQFF.